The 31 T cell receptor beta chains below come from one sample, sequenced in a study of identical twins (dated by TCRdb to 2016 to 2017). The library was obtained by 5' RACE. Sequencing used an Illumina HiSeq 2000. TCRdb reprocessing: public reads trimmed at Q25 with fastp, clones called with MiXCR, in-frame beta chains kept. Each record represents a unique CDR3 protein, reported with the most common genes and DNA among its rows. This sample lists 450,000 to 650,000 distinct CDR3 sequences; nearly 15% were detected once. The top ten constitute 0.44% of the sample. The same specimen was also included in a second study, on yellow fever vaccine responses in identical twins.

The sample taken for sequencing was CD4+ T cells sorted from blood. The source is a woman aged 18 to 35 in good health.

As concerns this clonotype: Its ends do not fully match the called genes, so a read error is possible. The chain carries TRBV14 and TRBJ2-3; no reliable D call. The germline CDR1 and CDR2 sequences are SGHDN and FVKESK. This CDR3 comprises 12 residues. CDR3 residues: CASSQSRWAAHF. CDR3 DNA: TGTGCCAGCAGCCAATCAAGATGGGCGGCCCATTTT.

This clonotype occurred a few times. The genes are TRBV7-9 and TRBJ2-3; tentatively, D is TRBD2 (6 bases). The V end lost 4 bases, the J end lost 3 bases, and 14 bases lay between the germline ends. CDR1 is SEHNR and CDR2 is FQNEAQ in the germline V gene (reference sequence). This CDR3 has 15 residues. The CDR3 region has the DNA TGTGCCAGCAGCTCCCTCGGGAGAGAGACAGATACGCAGTATTTT. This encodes CASSSLGRETDTQYF.

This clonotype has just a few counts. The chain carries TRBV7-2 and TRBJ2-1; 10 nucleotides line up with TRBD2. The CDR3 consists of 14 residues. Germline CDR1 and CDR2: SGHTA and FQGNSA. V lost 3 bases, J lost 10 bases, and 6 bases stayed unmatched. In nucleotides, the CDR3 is TGTGCCAGCAGCTTTGAGCGGGGGGGCGGGGAGCAGTTCTTC. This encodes CASSFERGGGEQFF.

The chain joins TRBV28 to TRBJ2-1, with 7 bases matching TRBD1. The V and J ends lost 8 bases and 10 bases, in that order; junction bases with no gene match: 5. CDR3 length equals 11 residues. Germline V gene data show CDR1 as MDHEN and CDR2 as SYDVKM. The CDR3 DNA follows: TGTGCCAGCCACAGGGGAAACGAGCAGTTCTTC. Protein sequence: CASHRGNEQFF.

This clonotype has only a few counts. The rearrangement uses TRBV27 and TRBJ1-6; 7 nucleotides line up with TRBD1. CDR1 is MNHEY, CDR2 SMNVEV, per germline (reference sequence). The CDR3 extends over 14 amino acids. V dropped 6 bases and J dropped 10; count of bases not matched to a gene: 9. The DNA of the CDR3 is TGTGCCAGCAGAGGGGACAGTCGTCCCTCACCCCTCCACTTT. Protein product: CASRGDSRPSPLHF.

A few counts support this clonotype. The CDR3 nucleotides read TGTGCCAGCAGTGGACAGTTGGCTAACTATGGCTACACCTTC. Protein: CASSGQLANYGYTF. The chain employs TRBV6-1 and TRBJ1-2; D might be TRBD1 (5 bases). The V end was cut by 4 bases, the J end by 0 bases, with 9 bases between. The germline V gene encodes CDR1 MNHNS and CDR2 SASEGT. The CDR3 runs to 14 residues.

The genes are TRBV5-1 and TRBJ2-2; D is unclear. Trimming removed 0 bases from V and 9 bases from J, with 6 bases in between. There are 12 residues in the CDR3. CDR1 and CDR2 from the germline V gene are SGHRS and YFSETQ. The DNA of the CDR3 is TGCGCCAGCAGCTTGGTGGCCAGGGAGCTGTTTTTT. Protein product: CASSLVARELFF.

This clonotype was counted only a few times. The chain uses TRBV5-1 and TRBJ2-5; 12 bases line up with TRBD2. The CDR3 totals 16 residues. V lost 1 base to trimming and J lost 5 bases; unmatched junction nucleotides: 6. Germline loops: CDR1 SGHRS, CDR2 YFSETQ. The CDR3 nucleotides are TGCGCCAGCAGCTTGCCTAGCGGGGGGGCAGGGGAGACCCAGTACTTC. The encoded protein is CASSLPSGGAGETQYF.

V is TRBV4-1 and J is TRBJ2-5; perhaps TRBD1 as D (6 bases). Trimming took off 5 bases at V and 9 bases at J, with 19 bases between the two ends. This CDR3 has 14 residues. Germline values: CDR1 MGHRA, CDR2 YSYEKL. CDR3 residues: CASSETGPSSSQYF. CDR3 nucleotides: TGCGCCAGCAGCGAGACAGGTCCCTCCAGTTCCCAGTACTTC.

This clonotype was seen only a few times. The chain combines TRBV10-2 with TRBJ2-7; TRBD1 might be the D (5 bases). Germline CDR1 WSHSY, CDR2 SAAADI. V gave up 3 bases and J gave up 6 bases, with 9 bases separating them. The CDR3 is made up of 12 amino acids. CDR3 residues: CASSDRVGEQYV. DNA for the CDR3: TGCGCCAGCAGTGACAGGGTGGGCGAGCAGTACGTC.

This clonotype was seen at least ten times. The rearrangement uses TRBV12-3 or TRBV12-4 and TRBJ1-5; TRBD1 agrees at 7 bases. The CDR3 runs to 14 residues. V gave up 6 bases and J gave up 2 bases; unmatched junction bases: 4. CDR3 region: CASSRGQGNQPQHF. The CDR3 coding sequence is TGTGCCAGCAGCCGCGGACAGGGCAATCAGCCCCAGCATTTT.

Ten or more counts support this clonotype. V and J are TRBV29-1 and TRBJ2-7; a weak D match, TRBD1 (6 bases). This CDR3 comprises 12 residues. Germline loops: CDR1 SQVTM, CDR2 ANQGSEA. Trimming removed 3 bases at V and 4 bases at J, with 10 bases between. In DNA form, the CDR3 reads TGCAGCGTTGAGGGGGCCAAATACGAGCAGTACTTC. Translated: CSVEGAKYEQYF.

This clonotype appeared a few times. The CDR3 bases are TGCGCCAGCAGCTTGGCGGAGCGGGGGGGCACAGATACGCAGTATTTT. Translation gives CASSLAERGGTDTQYF. The chain combines TRBV5-1 with TRBJ2-3; 9 positions agree with TRBD2. The trim removed 0 bases at V and 1 base at J, leaving 3 bases unmatched. Germline CDR1 is SGHRS and CDR2 is YFSETQ. The CDR3 has 16 residues. Full variable domain (missing parts from reference TRBV5-1 and TRBJ2-3): KAGVTQTPRYLIKTRGQQVTLSCSPISGHRSVSWYQQTPGQGLQFLFEYFSETQRNKGNFPGRFSGRQFSNSRSEMNVSTLELGDSALYLCASSLAERGGTDTQYFGPGTRLTVL.

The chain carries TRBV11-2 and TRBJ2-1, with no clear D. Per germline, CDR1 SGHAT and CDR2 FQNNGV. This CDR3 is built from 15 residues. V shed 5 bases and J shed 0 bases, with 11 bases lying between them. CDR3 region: CASSGRTDSYNEQFF. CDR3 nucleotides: TGTGCCAGCAGCGGAAGGACGGACTCCTACAATGAGCAGTTCTTC. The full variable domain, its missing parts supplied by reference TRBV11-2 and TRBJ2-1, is EAGVAQSPRYKIIEKRQSVAFWCNPISGHATLYWYQQILGQGPKLLIQFQNNGVVDDSQLPKDRFSAERLKGVDSTLKIQPAKLEDSAVYLCASSGRTDSYNEQFFGPGTRLTVL.

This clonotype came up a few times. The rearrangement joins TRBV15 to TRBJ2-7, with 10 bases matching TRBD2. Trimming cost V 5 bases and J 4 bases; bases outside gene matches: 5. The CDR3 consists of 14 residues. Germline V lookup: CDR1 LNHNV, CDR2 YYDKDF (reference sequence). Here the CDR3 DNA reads TGTGCCACCAGCGCGAGAGCGGGAGGGTACGAGCAGTACTTC. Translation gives CATSARAGGYEQYF.

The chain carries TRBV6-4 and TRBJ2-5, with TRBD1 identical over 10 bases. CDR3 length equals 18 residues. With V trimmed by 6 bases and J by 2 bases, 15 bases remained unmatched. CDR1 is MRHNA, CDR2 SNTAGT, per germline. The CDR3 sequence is CASRSAGSDRGDQETQYF. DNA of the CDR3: TGTGCCAGCAGATCAGCCGGTTCGGACAGGGGGGATCAAGAGACCCAGTACTTC.

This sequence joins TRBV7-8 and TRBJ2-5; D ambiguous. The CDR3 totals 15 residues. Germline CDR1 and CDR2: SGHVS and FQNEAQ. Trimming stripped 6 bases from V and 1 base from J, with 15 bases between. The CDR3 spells CASSYSEQRQETQYF. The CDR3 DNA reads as TGTGCCAGCAGTTACTCGGAACAGCGCCAAGAGACCCAGTACTTC.

The CDR3: CASSYTSGRGGTGELFF. The CDR3 DNA reads as TGTGCCAGCAGCTATACCAGCGGGAGGGGTGGCACCGGGGAGCTGTTTTTT. The V gene is TRBV7-2, the J gene TRBJ2-2; 10 nucleotides match TRBD2. This CDR3 is 17 amino acids long. The V gene's germline CDR1 is SGHTA and CDR2 FQGNSA. V shed 4 bases and J 4 bases; nucleotides not matched to a gene: 9. The whole variable domain, remainder taken from reference TRBV7-2 and TRBJ2-2, is GAGVSQSPSNKVTEKGKDVELRCDPISGHTALYWYRQSLGQGLEFLIYFQGNSAPDKSGLPSDRFSAERTGGSVSTLTIQRTQQEDSAVYLCASSYTSGRGGTGELFFGEGSRLTVL.

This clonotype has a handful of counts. This CDR3 reads CASSEAHDSPLHF. DNA of the CDR3: TGTGCCAGCAGTGAAGCACACGATTCACCCCTCCACTTT. This rearrangement joins TRBV6-1 to TRBJ1-6; D is unresolved. Germline CDR1 reads MNHNS; CDR2 reads SASEGT. The CDR3 length is 13 residues. Between the trimmed V and J ends, which lost 0 bases and 8 bases, there was a span of 5 bases.

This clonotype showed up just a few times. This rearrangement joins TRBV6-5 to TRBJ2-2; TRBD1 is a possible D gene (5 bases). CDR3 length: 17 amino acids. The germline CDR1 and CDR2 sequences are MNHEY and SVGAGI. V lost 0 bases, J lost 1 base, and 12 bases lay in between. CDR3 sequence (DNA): TGTGCCAGCAGTTACTCGGGGCAGAAACTGAACACCGGGGAGCTGTTTTTT. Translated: CASSYSGQKLNTGELFF.

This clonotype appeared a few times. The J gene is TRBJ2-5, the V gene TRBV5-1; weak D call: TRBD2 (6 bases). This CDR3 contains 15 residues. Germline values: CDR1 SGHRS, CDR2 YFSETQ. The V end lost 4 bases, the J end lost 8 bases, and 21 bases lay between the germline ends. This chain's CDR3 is CASSRVQRGEGTQYF. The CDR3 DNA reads TGCGCCAGCAGCCGTGTCCAGCGCGGGGAAGGCACCCAGTACTTC.

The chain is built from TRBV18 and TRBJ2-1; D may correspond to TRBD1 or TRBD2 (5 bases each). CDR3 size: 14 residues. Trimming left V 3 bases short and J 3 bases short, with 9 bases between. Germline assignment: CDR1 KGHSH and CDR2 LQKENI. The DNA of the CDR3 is TGTGCCAGCTCACCCGGGGCAGTCTACAATGAGCAGTTCTTC. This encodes CASSPGAVYNEQFF.

The CDR3 coding sequence is TGCAGTGCTAGAGGGAGACGGGGGGCATACACTGAAGCTTTCTTT. Its protein is CSARGRRGAYTEAFF. The gene calls are TRBV20-1 and TRBJ1-1; TRBD1 might be the D (6 bases). Germline CDR1 DFQATT, CDR2 SNEGSKA (reference sequence). V lost 1 base and J 3 bases, leaving 15 bases between the germline ends. This CDR3 has 15 amino acids.

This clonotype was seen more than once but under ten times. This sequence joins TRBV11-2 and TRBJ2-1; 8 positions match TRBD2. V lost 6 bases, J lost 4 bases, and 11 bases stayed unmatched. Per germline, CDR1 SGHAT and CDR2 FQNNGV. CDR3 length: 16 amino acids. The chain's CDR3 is CASRPLAGGSYNEQFF. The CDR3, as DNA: TGTGCCAGCAGGCCTTTGGCGGGGGGCTCTTACAATGAGCAGTTCTTC.

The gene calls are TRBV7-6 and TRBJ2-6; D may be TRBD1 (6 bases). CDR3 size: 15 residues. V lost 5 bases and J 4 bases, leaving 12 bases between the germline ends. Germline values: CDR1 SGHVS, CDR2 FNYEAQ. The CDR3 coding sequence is TGTGCCAGCAGCCGAACAGGGTCCGGGGCCAACGTCCTGACTTTC. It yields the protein CASSRTGSGANVLTF.

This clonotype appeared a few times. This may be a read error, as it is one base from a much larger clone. DNA of the CDR3: TGTGCCATCAGCCGATCGGGGGACGAGCAGTACTTC. Protein product: CAISRSGDEQYF. The chain uses TRBV6-6 and TRBJ2-7; a weak D match, TRBD2 (6 bases). This CDR3 has 12 residues. CDR1 is MNHNY, CDR2 SVGAGI, per germline (reference sequence). The V and J ends lost 10 bases and 5 bases respectively, with 15 bases between them.

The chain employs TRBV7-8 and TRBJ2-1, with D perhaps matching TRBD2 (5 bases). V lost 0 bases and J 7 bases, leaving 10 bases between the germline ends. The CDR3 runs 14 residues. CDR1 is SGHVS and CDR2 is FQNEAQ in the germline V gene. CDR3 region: CASSLAVSVNEQFF. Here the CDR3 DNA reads TGTGCCAGCAGCTTAGCGGTTAGCGTGAATGAGCAGTTCTTC.

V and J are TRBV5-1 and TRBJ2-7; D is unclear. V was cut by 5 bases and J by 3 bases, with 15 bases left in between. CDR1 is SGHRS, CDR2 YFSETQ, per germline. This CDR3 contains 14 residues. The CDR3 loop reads CASSFTGPYYEQYF. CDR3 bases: TGCGCCAGCAGTTTTACCGGGCCGTACTACGAGCAGTACTTC.

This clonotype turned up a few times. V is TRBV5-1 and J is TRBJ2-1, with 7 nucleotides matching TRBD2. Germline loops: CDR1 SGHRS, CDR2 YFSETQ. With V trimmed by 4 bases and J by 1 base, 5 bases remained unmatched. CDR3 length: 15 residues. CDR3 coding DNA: TGCGCCAGCAGCCCGGGGAGGGGATCCTACAATGAGCAGTTCTTC. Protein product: CASSPGRGSYNEQFF.

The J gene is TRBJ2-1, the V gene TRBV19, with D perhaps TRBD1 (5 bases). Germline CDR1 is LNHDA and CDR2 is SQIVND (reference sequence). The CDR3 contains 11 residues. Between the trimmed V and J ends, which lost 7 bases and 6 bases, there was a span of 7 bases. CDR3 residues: CASTGFNEQFF. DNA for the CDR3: TGTGCCAGTACAGGGTTCAATGAGCAGTTCTTC.

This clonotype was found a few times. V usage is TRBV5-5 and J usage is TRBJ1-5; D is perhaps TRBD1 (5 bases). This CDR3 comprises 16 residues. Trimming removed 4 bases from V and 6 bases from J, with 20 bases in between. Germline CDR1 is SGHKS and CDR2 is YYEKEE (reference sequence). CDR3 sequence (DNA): TGTGCCAGCAGCCCCCACCCTCGGGGGGAAGGTCAGCCCCAGCATTTT. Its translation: CASSPHPRGEGQPQHF. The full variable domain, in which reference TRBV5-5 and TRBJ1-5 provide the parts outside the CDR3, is DAGVTQSPTHLIKTRGQQVTLRCSPISGHKSVSWYQQVLGQGPQFIFQYYEKEERGRGNFPDRFSARQFPNYSSELNVNALLLGDSALYLCASSPHPRGEGQPQHFGDGTRLSIL.